The clone carrying this T cell receptor beta chain was observed a handful of times. This sample is drawn from a study of sequential checkpoint blockade in melanoma. This sample's treatment: randomized to nivolumab then ipilimumab (arm A) or the reverse (arm B). The CDR3 runs 13 residues. CDR1 and CDR2 (germline): LGHNT, FRNRAP. The table came from immunoSEQ multiplex PCR; TCRdb's copy has only in-frame clones and leaves some out. The sample has some 40,000 clones; roughly 32% are singletons. The receptor was derived from a human donor with melanoma. This specimen was tumor tissue (inferred from file names), taken from a patient given nivolumab and ipilimumab in sequence. V gene TRBV12-5 combines with J gene TRBJ2-5; tentatively, D is TRBD1 (6 bases). This chain's CDR3 is CASIGGNQETQYF. The CDR3 region has the DNA TGTGCCAGCATAGGGGGTAACCAAGAGACCCAGTACTTC.